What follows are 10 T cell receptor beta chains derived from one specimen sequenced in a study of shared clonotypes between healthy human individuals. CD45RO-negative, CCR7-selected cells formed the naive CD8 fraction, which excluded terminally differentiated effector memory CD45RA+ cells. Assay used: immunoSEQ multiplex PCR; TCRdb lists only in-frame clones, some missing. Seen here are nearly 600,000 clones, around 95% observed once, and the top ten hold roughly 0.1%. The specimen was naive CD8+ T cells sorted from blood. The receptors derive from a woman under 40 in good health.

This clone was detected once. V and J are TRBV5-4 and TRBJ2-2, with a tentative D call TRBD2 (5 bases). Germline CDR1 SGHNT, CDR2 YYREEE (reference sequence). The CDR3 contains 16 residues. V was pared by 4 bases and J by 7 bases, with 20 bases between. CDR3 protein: CASSLTRAVYGGELFF. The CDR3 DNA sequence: TGTGCCAGCAGCCTTACCCGAGCGGTATATGGCGGGGAGCTGTTTTTT.

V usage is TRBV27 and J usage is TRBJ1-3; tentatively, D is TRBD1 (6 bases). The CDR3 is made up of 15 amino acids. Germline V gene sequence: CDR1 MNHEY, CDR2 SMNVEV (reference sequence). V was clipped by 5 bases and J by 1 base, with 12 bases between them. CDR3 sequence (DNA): TGTGCCAGCAGTAAGACAGGCCATTCTGGAAACACCATATATTTT. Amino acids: CASSKTGHSGNTIYF.

The CDR3 spells CASSFDPGYGYTF. In DNA, the CDR3 is TGCGCCAGCAGCTTTGACCCAGGATATGGCTACACCTTC. The chain has TRBV5-1 and TRBJ1-2; no clear D. CDR3 length equals 13 residues. Germline-derived CDR1 and CDR2 are SGHRS and YFSETQ. V shed 2 bases and J shed 5 bases, with 10 bases lying between them. The full variable domain, completed using reference TRBV5-1 and TRBJ1-2, is KAGVTQTPRYLIKTRGQQVTLSCSPISGHRSVSWYQQTPGQGLQFLFEYFSETQRNKGNFPGRFSGRQFSNSRSEMNVSTLELGDSALYLCASSFDPGYGYTFGSGTRLTVV.

The CDR3 DNA follows: TGTGCCAGCAGCCCCGTCACGAACACCGGGGAGCTGTTTTTT. Encoded protein: CASSPVTNTGELFF. The chain carries TRBV7-6 and TRBJ2-2; no definite D call. CDR1 SGHVS and CDR2 FNYEAQ come from the germline V gene. The CDR3 is 14 residues long. The V end was cut by 5 bases, the J end by 0 bases, with 7 bases between. The variable domain in full, completed from reference TRBV7-6 and TRBJ2-2, reads GAGVSQSPRYKVTKRGQDVALRCDPISGHVSLYWYRQALGQGPEFLTYFNYEAQQDKSGLPNDRFSAERPEGSISTLTIQRTEQRDSAMYRCASSPVTNTGELFFGEGSRLTVL.

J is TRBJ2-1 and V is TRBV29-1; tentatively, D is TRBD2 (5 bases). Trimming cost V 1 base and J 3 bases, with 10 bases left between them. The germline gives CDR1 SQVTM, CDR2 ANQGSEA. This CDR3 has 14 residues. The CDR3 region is CSVEVTGNYNEQFF. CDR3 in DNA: TGCAGCGTTGAAGTGACGGGAAACTACAATGAGCAGTTCTTC.

In nucleotides, the CDR3 is TGTGCCAGCAGCCCTCGACAGGGGAGGGTTGCGGACACTGAAGCTTTCTTT. Amino acids: CASSPRQGRVADTEAFF. This chain uses TRBV7-9 with TRBJ1-1, with 8 bases aligning to TRBD1. J gave up 3 bases and V 5 bases, and 14 bases lay outside the gene matches. CDR3 size: 17 residues. Germline CDR1 is SEHNR and CDR2 is FQNEAQ (reference sequence).

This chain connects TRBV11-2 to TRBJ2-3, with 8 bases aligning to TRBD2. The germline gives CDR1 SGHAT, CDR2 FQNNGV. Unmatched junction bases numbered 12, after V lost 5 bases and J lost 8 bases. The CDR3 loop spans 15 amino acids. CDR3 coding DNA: TGTGCCAGCAGCCCGAGCGGGGGTACGGGTAGTACGCAGTATTTT. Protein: CASSPSGGTGSTQYF.

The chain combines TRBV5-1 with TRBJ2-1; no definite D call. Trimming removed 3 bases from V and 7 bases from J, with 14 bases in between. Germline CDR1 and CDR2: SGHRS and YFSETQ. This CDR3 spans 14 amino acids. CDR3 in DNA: TGCGCCAGCAGCTCGGACGGGCCGCAGAATGAGCAGTTCTTC. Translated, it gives CASSSDGPQNEQFF.

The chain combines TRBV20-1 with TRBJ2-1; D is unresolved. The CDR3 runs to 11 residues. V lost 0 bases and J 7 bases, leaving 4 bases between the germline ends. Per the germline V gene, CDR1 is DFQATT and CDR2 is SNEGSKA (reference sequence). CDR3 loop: CSARDVNEQFF. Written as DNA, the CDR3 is TGCAGTGCTAGAGATGTGAATGAGCAGTTCTTC.

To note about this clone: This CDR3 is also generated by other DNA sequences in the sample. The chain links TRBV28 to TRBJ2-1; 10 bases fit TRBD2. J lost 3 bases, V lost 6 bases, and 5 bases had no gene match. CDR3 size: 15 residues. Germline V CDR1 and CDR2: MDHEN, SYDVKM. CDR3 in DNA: TGTGCCAGCAGGGAACTAGCGGGAAGCTACAATGAGCAGTTCTTC. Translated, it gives CASRELAGSYNEQFF.